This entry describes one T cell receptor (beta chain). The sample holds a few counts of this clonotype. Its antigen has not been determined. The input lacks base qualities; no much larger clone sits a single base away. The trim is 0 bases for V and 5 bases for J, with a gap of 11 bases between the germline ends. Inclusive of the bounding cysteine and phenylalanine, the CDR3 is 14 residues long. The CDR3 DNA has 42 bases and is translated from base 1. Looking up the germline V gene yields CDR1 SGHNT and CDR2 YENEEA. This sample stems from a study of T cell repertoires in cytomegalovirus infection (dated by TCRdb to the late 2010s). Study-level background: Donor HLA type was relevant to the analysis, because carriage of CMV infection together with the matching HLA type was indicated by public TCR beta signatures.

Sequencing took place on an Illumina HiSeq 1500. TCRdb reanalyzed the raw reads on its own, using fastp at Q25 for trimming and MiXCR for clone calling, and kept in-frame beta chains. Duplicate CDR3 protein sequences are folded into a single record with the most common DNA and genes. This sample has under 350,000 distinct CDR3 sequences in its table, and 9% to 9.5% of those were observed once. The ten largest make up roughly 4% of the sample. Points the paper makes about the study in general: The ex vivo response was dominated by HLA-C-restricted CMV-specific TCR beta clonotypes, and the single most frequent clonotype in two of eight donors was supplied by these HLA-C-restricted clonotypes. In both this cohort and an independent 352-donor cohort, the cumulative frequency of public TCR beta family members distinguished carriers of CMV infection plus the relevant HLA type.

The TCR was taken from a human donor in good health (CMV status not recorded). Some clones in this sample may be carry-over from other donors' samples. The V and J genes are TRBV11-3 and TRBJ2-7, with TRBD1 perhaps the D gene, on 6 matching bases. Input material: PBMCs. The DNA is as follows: TGTGCCAGCAGCTTAGATTGGGGACAAAACGAGCAGTACTTC. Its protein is CASSLDWGQNEQYF. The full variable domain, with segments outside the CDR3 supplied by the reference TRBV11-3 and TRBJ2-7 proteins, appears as EAGVVQSPRYKIIEKKQPVAFWCNPISGHNTLYWYLQNLGQGPELLIRYENEEAVDDSQLPKDRFSAERLKGVDSTLKIQPAELGDSAVYLCASSLDWGQNEQYFGPGTRLTVT.